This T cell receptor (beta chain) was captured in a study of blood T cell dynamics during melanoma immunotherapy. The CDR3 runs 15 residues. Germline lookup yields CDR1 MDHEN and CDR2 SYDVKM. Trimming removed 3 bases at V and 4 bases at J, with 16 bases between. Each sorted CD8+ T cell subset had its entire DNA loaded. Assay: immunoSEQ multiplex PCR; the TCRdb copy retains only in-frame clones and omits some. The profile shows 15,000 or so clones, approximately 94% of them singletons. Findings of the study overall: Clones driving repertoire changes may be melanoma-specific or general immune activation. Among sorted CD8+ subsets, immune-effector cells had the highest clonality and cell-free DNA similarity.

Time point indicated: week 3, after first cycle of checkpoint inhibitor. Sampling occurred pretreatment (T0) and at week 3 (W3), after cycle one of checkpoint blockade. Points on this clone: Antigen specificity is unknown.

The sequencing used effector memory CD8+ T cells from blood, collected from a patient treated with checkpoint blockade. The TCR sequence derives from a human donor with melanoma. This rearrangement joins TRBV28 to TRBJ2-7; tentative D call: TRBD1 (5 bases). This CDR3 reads CASSFSPWTSYEQYF. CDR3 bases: TGTGCCAGCAGTTTTAGTCCTTGGACATCTTACGAGCAGTACTTC.